These 23 T cell receptor beta chains originate from one sample sequenced in a study of CD4+ T cells in melanoma. The data were produced by immunoSEQ multiplex PCR, yet TCRdb's version contains in-frame clones alone and is incomplete. Counted here are approximately 9,500 clones, 55% to 75% occurring once; the ten biggest clones make up approximately 25%. Sequencing was performed on cells from a culture (not recorded whether cultured in vitro). These TCRs come from a human donor with melanoma.

The V gene is TRBV7-8, the J gene TRBJ1-1; D gene uncertain. Germline values: CDR1 SGHVS, CDR2 FQNEAQ. Trimming shortened V by 1 base and J by 1 base, and 13 bases separated the two germline ends. The CDR3 has 16 residues. As DNA, the CDR3 is TGTGCCAGCAGCTTAGTGATGGGAATTAAGAACACTGAAGCTTTCTTT. Encoded protein: CASSLVMGIKNTEAFF.

This clone has just a few counts. DNA of the CDR3: TGTGCCAGCAGGTCGGCCGGAGCTAACTATGGCTACACCTTC. The encoded protein is CASRSAGANYGYTF. The rearrangement uses TRBV6-5 and TRBJ1-2, with D hard to call. From germline, CDR1 is MNHEY and CDR2 SVGAGI. With 6 bases removed from V and 0 bases from J, the gap between germline ends came to 11 bases. The CDR3 is made up of 14 amino acids.

The rearrangement joins TRBV6-5 to TRBJ1-6; TRBD1 might be the D (5 bases). Germline CDR1 is MNHEY and CDR2 is SVGAGI. The V gene lost 2 bases and the J gene lost 7 bases, with 12 bases spanning the gap. This CDR3 has 15 amino acids. The CDR3 region has the DNA TGTGCCAGCAGTTACGAGGGGCTGGGGAATTCACCCCTCCACTTT. Translating it yields CASSYEGLGNSPLHF.

This clone was picked up one time. The rearrangement joins TRBV30 to TRBJ1-3; D is uncertain. This CDR3 has 11 residues. Trimming took 2 bases from V and 4 from J, leaving 3 bases between them. CDR1 is GTSNPN, CDR2 SVGIG, per germline (reference sequence). CDR3: CAWSTGNTIYF. CDR3 DNA: TGTGCCTGGAGTACAGGAAACACCATATATTTT.

The V gene is TRBV5-4, the J gene TRBJ1-2; D possibly corresponds to TRBD1 (6 bases). CDR1 SGHNT and CDR2 YYREEE come from the germline V gene (reference sequence). This CDR3 is built from 15 residues. V lost 0 bases and J lost 2, with 11 bases in between. The CDR3 region is CASSLGRGANYGYTF. The CDR3 coding sequence is TGTGCCAGCAGCTTGGGTCGGGGGGCGAACTATGGCTACACCTTC.

This chain uses TRBV11-2 with TRBJ1-1; D unresolved. CDR3 size: 14 residues. Germline V CDR1 and CDR2: SGHAT, FQNNGV. Trimming cost V 4 bases and J 1 base, with 10 bases left between them. CDR3 DNA: TGTGCCAGCAGCTACCGACAAGCGAACACTGAAGCTTTCTTT. Protein sequence: CASSYRQANTEAFF.

With regard to this clone: One junction end does not reproduce the germline sequence, and a read error may be involved. V gene TRBV7-3 combines with J gene TRBJ2-3, with D tentatively TRBD2 (6 bases). In germline, CDR1 is SGHTA, CDR2 FQGTGA. The CDR3 is 16 amino acids. This CDR3 reads CASSGGTRDGTNTQYF. CDR3 coding DNA: TGTGCCAGCAGCGGGGGGACCCGGGACGGCACAAATACGCAGTATTTT.

The chain is built from TRBV7-8 and TRBJ2-7; TRBD2 agrees at 9 bases. CDR3 size: 16 residues. Germline loops: CDR1 SGHVS, CDR2 FQNEAQ. The junction had 13 bases not matched to a gene; V was cut back by 5 bases and J by 5 bases. CDR3 region: CASSAPWISGGDEQYF. CDR3 DNA: TGTGCCAGCAGCGCCCCGTGGATTAGCGGGGGAGACGAGCAGTACTTC.

This clone turned up a few times. This sequence joins TRBV2 and TRBJ1-5; perhaps TRBD1 as D (5 bases). The CDR3 is 14 amino acids. Looked up from germline, CDR1 is SNHLY and CDR2 is FYNNEI. Trimming took 3 bases from V and 7 from J, leaving 13 bases between them. The CDR3 DNA sequence: TGTGCCAGCAGTGAGCAGGGAGGCGGGCAGCCCCAGCATTTT. This codes for CASSEQGGGQPQHF.

This chain links TRBV5-6 with TRBJ1-4; D remains ambiguous. Germline CDR1 reads SGHDT; CDR2 reads YYEEEE. Deletions cut 2 bases from V and 8 bases from J, with 10 bases between. This CDR3 comprises 13 residues. This CDR3 is CASSFSTEEKLFF. In DNA form, the CDR3 reads TGTGCCAGCAGCTTCTCGACGGAAGAAAAACTGTTTTTT. Looking up the rest from reference TRBV5-6 and TRBJ1-4 gives the full variable domain: DAGVTQSPTHLIKTRGQQVTLRCSPKSGHDTVSWYQQALGQGPQFIFQYYEEEERQRGNFPDRFSGHQFPNYSSELNVNALLLGDSALYLCASSFSTEEKLFFGSGTQLSVL.

The genes are TRBV4-1 and TRBJ2-5; 9 nucleotides align to TRBD1. The CDR3 totals 14 residues. Germline-derived CDR1 and CDR2 are MGHRA and YSYEKL. Germline trimming cut 4 bases from V and 5 bases from J; bases unmatched to any gene: 5. CDR3 in amino acids: CASSRGTGWETQYF. Here the CDR3 DNA reads TGCGCCAGCAGCCGAGGGACAGGGTGGGAGACCCAGTACTTC.

The CDR3, as DNA: TGTGCCAGCAGCTTGGCAGGGCGGGACACTGAAGCTTTCTTT. Its protein product is CASSLAGRDTEAFF. V gene TRBV11-2 combines with J gene TRBJ1-1; maybe TRBD1 (5 bases). The V and J ends lost 3 bases and 3 bases respectively, with 11 bases between them. This CDR3 spans 14 amino acids. CDR1 SGHAT and CDR2 FQNNGV come from the germline V gene.

The CDR3 DNA is TGTGCCAGCAGTGAGGGGGGCGGTGAAAAACTGTTTTTT. Translation gives CASSEGGGEKLFF. The chain couples TRBV2 to TRBJ1-4; D is perhaps TRBD1 (6 bases). CDR3 length equals 13 residues. V gave up 3 bases and J gave up 7 bases, with 9 bases separating them. The V gene's germline CDR1 is SNHLY and CDR2 FYNNEI.

The chain is built from TRBV7-9 and TRBJ1-3; tentatively, D is TRBD1 (5 bases). This CDR3 region has 14 residues. Trimming took off 8 bases at V and 4 bases at J, with 15 bases between the two ends. Germline-derived CDR1 and CDR2 are SEHNR and FQNEAQ (reference sequence). CDR3 DNA: TGTGCCAGCCGCGACCGGGGACGAGGAAACACCATATATTTT. This codes for CASRDRGRGNTIYF.

CDR3 sequence: CASSDRAGSGGYTF. CDR3 in DNA: TGTGCCAGCAGCGACAGGGCCGGTTCAGGTGGCTACACCTTC. V and J are TRBV6-6 and TRBJ1-2; 7 positions agree with TRBD1. The CDR3 extends over 14 amino acids. From germline, CDR1 is MNHNY and CDR2 SVGAGI (reference sequence). V gave up 6 bases and J gave up 7 bases; unmatched junction bases: 11.

This chain joins TRBV29-1 and TRBJ2-5, with D perhaps matching TRBD1 (5 bases). The germline V gene has CDR1 SQVTM and CDR2 ANQGSEA. CDR3 length: 12 amino acids. The V end was cut by 5 bases, the J end by 2 bases, with 9 bases between. CDR3 coding DNA: TGCAGCGTTTCCGACAGTCAAGAGACCCAGTACTTC. It is translated as CSVSDSQETQYF. The full variable domain, rest sourced from reference TRBV29-1 and TRBJ2-5, is SAVISQKPSRDICQRGTSLTIQCQVDSQVTMMFWYRQQPGQSLTLIATANQGSEATYESGFVIDKFPISRPNLTFSTLTVSNMSPEDSSIYLCSVSDSQETQYFGPGTRLLVL.

The V and J genes are TRBV20-1 and TRBJ1-5; D is uncertain. The CDR3 has 11 residues. Germline-derived CDR1 and CDR2 are DFQATT and SNEGSKA (reference sequence). V lost 3 bases, J lost 11 bases, and 11 bases lay in between. Here the CDR3 DNA reads TGCAGTGCTAGCACAGCCTGGTCCCAGCATTTT. It translates to CSASTAWSQHF.

The chain employs TRBV4-1 and TRBJ1-1, with D possibly being TRBD1 (5 bases). Trimming pared 1 base from V and 1 base from J, leaving 13 bases between. The CDR3 spans 16 residues. CDR1 is MGHRA, CDR2 YSYEKL, per germline. The CDR3 here is CASSQGRSRGNTEAFF. Written as DNA, the CDR3 is TGCGCCAGCAGCCAAGGTCGATCGAGGGGGAACACTGAAGCTTTCTTT.

This chain joins TRBV30 and TRBJ2-7, with D possibly matching TRBD2 (6 bases). The V and J ends lost 3 bases and 0 bases respectively, with 9 bases between them. The CDR3 extends over 13 amino acids. CDR1 is GTSNPN, CDR2 SVGIG, per germline (reference sequence). CDR3 DNA: TGTGCCTGGAGCCGGGACTTCTCCTACGAGCAGTACTTC. Its protein is CAWSRDFSYEQYF.

In its sample, this clone was seen a few times. This chain joins TRBV5-5 and TRBJ2-2; D gene uncertain. V was trimmed by 5 bases and J by 7 bases, leaving 9 bases between them. The germline V gene encodes CDR1 SGHKS and CDR2 YYEKEE (reference sequence). The CDR3 has 12 residues. In nucleotides, the CDR3 is TGTGCCAGCAGTTGGGTAGGCGGGGAGCTGTTTTTT. Its protein product is CASSWVGGELFF.

By share, this clone ranks as medium-sized. This chain uses TRBV2 with TRBJ1-2, with 7 nucleotides matching TRBD1. The junction had 7 bases not matched to a gene; V was cut back by 2 bases and J by 1 base. This CDR3 is built from 16 residues. The germline V gene encodes CDR1 SNHLY and CDR2 FYNNEI. The CDR3 here is CASSEWRGRLNYGYTF. DNA of the CDR3: TGTGCCAGCAGTGAATGGAGGGGGCGCCTTAACTATGGCTACACCTTC.

The chain recombines TRBV5-4 with TRBJ1-1; weak D call: TRBD1 (5 bases). CDR1 is SGHNT and CDR2 is YYREEE in the germline V gene (reference sequence). V was trimmed by 7 bases and J by 1 base, leaving 11 bases between them. The CDR3 totals 13 residues. The DNA of the CDR3 is TGTGCCAGCCACGGGGCCGCGAACACTGAAGCTTTCTTT. Protein product: CASHGAANTEAFF. The complete variable domain, with remaining parts taken from reference TRBV5-4 and TRBJ1-1, reads ETGVTQSPTHLIKTRGQQVTLRCSSQSGHNTVSWYQQALGQGPQFIFQYYREEENGRGNFPPRFSGLQFPNYSSELNVNALELDDSALYLCASHGAANTEAFFGQGTRLTVV.

The V gene is TRBV29-1, the J gene TRBJ1-1; no firm D call. The germline V gene encodes CDR1 SQVTM and CDR2 ANQGSEA. The CDR3 length is 15 residues. Trimming removed 5 bases from V and 1 base from J, with 17 bases in between. In nucleotides, the CDR3 is TGCAGCGTTTTTTCCCCCTCCAGCGGGAACACTGAAGCTTTCTTT. As protein: CSVFSPSSGNTEAFF.